This TCR beta chain is drawn from a study of PD-L1 blockade in urothelial cancer. Study in general: Patients with male sex and bladder-origin urothelial cancer accounted for most of the 29 enrolled.

By means of amplified housekeeping genes, FFPE tumor DNA was quantified. Data came from immunoSEQ multiplex PCR; TCRdb stores just in-frame clones and leaves some out. The sample includes 35,000 to 45,000 clones, more than 35% seen only once; the top ten take around 10%. CDR1 is LNHDA, CDR2 SQIVND, per germline (reference sequence). The ends were cut back, 6 bases at V and 0 bases at J, with 12 bases in the middle. The CDR3 is 15 amino acids. The chain has TRBV19 and TRBJ1-3; TRBD1 is a possible D gene (5 bases). The TCR originated in a man aged 60-69 years with urothelial cancer. The sequencing used tumor tissue, collected before atezolizumab (anti-PD-L1) treatment. CDR3 sequence reads: CASRTEAFSGNTIYF. The CDR3 DNA reads as TGTGCCAGTAGGACAGAAGCCTTCTCTGGAAACACCATATATTTT.